Below, 13 T cell receptor beta chains from the same sample are listed, as sequenced in a study of blood T cell repertoires in COVID-19. The assay was immunoSEQ multiplex PCR, and TCRdb's table has in-frame clones only and misses some. The profile shows about 140,000 clones, about 77% of them singletons. Input material: peripheral blood. The origin of the receptors is a woman aged 50 to 60 with active or convalescent COVID-19.

This clone was picked up one time. J is TRBJ2-5 and V is TRBV11-3; perhaps TRBD1 as D (5 bases). Per the germline V gene, CDR1 is SGHNT and CDR2 is YENEEA. V lost 5 bases, J lost 2 bases, and 9 bases lay in between. This CDR3 has 13 residues. In nucleotides, the CDR3 is TGTGCCAGCAGCCGACAGATACAAGAGACCCAGTACTTC. Its protein is CASSRQIQETQYF.

This sequence joins TRBV2 and TRBJ1-6, with a tentative D call TRBD1 (6 bases). Trimming left V 8 bases short and J 5 bases short, with 16 bases between. The CDR3 is 15 residues long. The V gene's germline CDR1 is SNHLY and CDR2 FYNNEI. The chain's CDR3 is CASSGQGSNNSPLHF. In DNA, the CDR3 is TGTGCCAGCTCGGGTCAGGGGTCCAATAATTCACCCCTCCACTTT.

CDR3 in amino acids: CASPTGVSSYNEQFF. CDR3 DNA sequence: TGTGCCAGTCCAACGGGGGTGAGCTCCTACAATGAGCAGTTCTTC. The chain has TRBV2 and TRBJ2-1, with D tentatively TRBD2 (6 bases). The germline V gene has CDR1 SNHLY and CDR2 FYNNEI. The CDR3 has 15 amino acids. Trimming cost V 9 bases and J 0 bases, with 15 bases left between them.

The sample holds a few counts of this clone. The chain links TRBV30 to TRBJ2-6, with 11 bases that match TRBD1. Per the germline V gene, CDR1 is GTSNPN and CDR2 is SVGIG (reference sequence). Trimming removed 1 base from V and 0 bases from J; junction bases left unmatched: 5. The CDR3 totals 18 residues. For the CDR3, the DNA is TGTGCCTGGAGTGGGACAGGGGGCCTAGGCTCTGGGGCCAACGTCCTGACTTTC. Protein product: CAWSGTGGLGSGANVLTF.

V gene TRBV4-3 combines with J gene TRBJ1-5; 9 bases line up with TRBD1. CDR3 length equals 16 residues. V was clipped by 1 base and J by 3 bases; unmatched bases: 4. Germline-derived CDR1 and CDR2 are LGHNA and YSLEER. Written as DNA, the CDR3 is TGCGCCAGCAGCCAAGGGACAGGGGCTTACAATCAGCCCCAGCATTTT. It encodes CASSQGTGAYNQPQHF.

V and J are TRBV18 and TRBJ2-1, with TRBD1 identical over 8 bases. CDR3 length: 13 residues. The V gene's germline CDR1 is KGHSH and CDR2 LQKENI. The junction had 4 bases not matched to a gene; V was cut back by 4 bases and J by 8 bases. As DNA, the CDR3 is TGTGCCAGCTCACTGCCGGGACAGGATGAGCAGTTCTTC. Amino acid sequence: CASSLPGQDEQFF.

The chain recombines TRBV6-2 or TRBV6-3 with TRBJ1-1; D ambiguous. In germline, CDR1 is MNHEY, CDR2 SVGEGT. Trimming removed 2 bases from V and 6 bases from J, with 7 bases in between. CDR3 length equals 12 residues. In DNA, the CDR3 is TGTGCCAGCAGTTACGCGAGGTCTGAAGCTTTCTTT. This translates into CASSYARSEAFF.

This clone has just a few counts. J is TRBJ1-4 and V is TRBV6-5, with D possibly matching TRBD1 (5 bases). Trimming shortened V by 10 bases and J by 5 bases, and 20 bases separated the two germline ends. The CDR3 totals 15 residues. CDR1 MNHEY and CDR2 SVGAGI come from the germline V gene. The CDR3 spells CATRGGGDLNEKLFF. Written as DNA, the CDR3 is TGTGCCACCCGGGGGGGTGGGGATCTAAATGAAAAACTGTTTTTT.

This chain links TRBV28 with TRBJ1-6; D not resolved. The length of the CDR3 is 15 residues. V gave up 3 bases and J gave up 0 bases, with 6 bases separating them. Per germline, CDR1 MDHEN and CDR2 SYDVKM. CDR3 amino acids: CASSFGSSYNSPLHF. The CDR3 DNA is TGTGCCAGCAGTTTTGGGAGCTCCTATAATTCACCCCTCCACTTT.

CDR3 in amino acids: CASSLGQMNTEAFF. The DNA of the CDR3 is TGCGCCAGCAGCCTGGGACAGATGAACACTGAAGCTTTCTTT. This rearrangement joins TRBV5-1 to TRBJ1-1; 7 nucleotides match TRBD1. V shed 4 bases, J shed 0 bases, and the junction held 3 bases outside the gene matches. Germline-derived CDR1 and CDR2 are SGHRS and YFSETQ. The CDR3 has 14 residues.

The chain combines TRBV5-6 with TRBJ2-2; the D gene is possibly TRBD1 (6 bases). This CDR3 spans 14 amino acids. The V and J ends lost 3 bases and 6 bases respectively, with 12 bases between them. The germline gives CDR1 SGHDT, CDR2 YYEEEE. In nucleotides, the CDR3 is TGTGCCAGCAGCTCCAGGGGTTGGTCCGGGGAGCTGTTTTTT. Translation gives CASSSRGWSGELFF.

This rearrangement joins TRBV6-5 to TRBJ1-5, with unresolved D. Trimming left V 6 bases short and J 0 bases short, with 12 bases between. From germline, CDR1 is MNHEY and CDR2 SVGAGI. CDR3 size: 15 residues. The CDR3 coding sequence is TGTGCCAGCAGGGAGGGCAGGTCTAGCAATCAGCCCCAGCATTTT. Translated: CASREGRSSNQPQHF.

The rearrangement links TRBV7-2 to TRBJ2-5; tentative D call: TRBD1 (6 bases). Germline V lookup: CDR1 SGHTA, CDR2 FQGNSA. Trimming stripped 2 bases from V and 2 bases from J, with 18 bases between. CDR3 length: 17 amino acids. This CDR3 reads CASSLSYAGVSQETQYF. The DNA for the CDR3 is TGTGCCAGCAGCTTATCTTACGCAGGGGTGTCACAAGAGACCCAGTACTTC.